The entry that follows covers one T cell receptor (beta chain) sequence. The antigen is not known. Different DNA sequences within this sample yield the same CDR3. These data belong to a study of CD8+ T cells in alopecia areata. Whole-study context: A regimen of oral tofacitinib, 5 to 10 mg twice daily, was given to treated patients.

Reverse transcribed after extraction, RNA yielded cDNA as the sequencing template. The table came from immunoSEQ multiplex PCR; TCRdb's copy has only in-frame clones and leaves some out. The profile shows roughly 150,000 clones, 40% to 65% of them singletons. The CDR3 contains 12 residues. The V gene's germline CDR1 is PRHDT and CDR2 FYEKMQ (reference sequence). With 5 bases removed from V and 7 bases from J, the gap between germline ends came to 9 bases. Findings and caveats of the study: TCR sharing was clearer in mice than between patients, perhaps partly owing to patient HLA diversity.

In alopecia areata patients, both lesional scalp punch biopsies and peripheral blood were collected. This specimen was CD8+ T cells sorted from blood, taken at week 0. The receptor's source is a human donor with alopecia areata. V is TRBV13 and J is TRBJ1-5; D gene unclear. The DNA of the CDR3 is TGTGCCAGCAGCCTCGGAGTCCAGCCCCAGCATTTT. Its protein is CASSLGVQPQHF. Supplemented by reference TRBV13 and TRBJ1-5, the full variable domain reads AAGVIQSPRHLIKEKRETATLKCYPIPRHDTVYWYQQGPGQDPQFLISFYEKMQSDKGSIPDRFSAQQFSDYHSELNMSSLELGDSALYFCASSLGVQPQHFGDGTRLSIL.